The clone carrying this TCR beta chain has more than one count but fewer than ten. Its antigen is still unknown. Trimming cost V 2 bases and J 4 bases; bases outside gene matches: 10. The CDR3 contains 17 residues. Germline lookup yields CDR1 MDHEN and CDR2 SYDVKM. It was with unique molecular identifiers that the TCRbeta library was prepared. TCRdb independently ran MiXCR on the PCR reads; one entry per CDR3 protein. The profile shows hundreds of thousands of distinct CDR3 sequences, around 12% of them singletons. The sample is drawn from a study of T-cell reconstitution after alpha-beta-depleted transplantation in children. Study results and caveats: Several hundred expanded graft clones reportedly were the source of alpha-beta T cells about two months after transplant. A year had passed since transplant, and T-cell counts and diversity by then came mostly from newly produced T cells. Where some patients showed high TCRbeta diversity at day 60, it came from recipient T cells and thymic progenitors that had survived.

This TCR was recovered from a girl under 10 years old with congenital amegakaryocytic thrombocytopenia, due to receive a stem cell transplant. The rearrangement joins TRBV28 to TRBJ1-3; 8 nucleotides match TRBD1. Material: PBMCs, obtained before TCRalphabeta/CD19-depleted stem cell transplant. In DNA form, the CDR3 reads TGTGCCAGCAGTTTAAGACAAAGGACAGGGTCCGGAAACACCATATATTTT. Its protein product is CASSLRQRTGSGNTIYF.